The 10 T cell receptor beta chains reported below all come from one sample, sequenced in a study of T cells in Graves' hyperthyroidism and ophthalmopathy. Researchers took RNA transcripts and amplified the TCR beta CDR3 regions from them. TCR CDR3 underwent first-round RT-PCR with the HTBI primer set. TCRdb analysed the multiplex PCR reads with MiXCR anew, one entry per CDR3 protein. The data show more than 350,000 distinct CDR3 sequences, 13% to 15% seen once. Input material: blood. The receptors were sampled from a woman aged 25 to 39 with Graves' ophthalmopathy.

This clonotype has ten or more counts. The rearrangement links TRBV11-3 to TRBJ2-2, with a weak D call TRBD2 (5 bases). CDR1 SGHNT and CDR2 YENEEA come from the germline V gene. The CDR3 runs 15 residues. Trimming took 8 bases from V and 2 from J, leaving 15 bases between them. CDR3: CASSGTPANTGELFF. The CDR3 region has the DNA TGTGCCAGCTCGGGAACTCCCGCCAACACCGGGGAGCTGTTTTTT.

Many counts were recorded for this clonotype. One end of the junction fails to match germline, which may point to a read error. The V call is TRBV5-1, the J call TRBJ2-1; D remains ambiguous. The CDR3 spans 14 residues. Germline V gene sequence: CDR1 SGHRS, CDR2 YFSETQ. CDR3 coding DNA: TGCGCCAGCAGATTGGAGAGGCGGTCCGATGAGCAGTTCTTC. This sequence encodes CASRLERRSDEQFF.

The genes are TRBV25-1 and TRBJ2-6, with D perhaps matching TRBD2 (7 bases). Germline V lookup: CDR1 MGHDK, CDR2 SYGVNS. V lost 4 bases, J lost 0 bases, and 19 bases lay in between. The CDR3 runs to 19 residues. CDR3 protein: CASSGRGGGKPSGANVLTF. In nucleotides, the CDR3 is TGTGCCAGCAGTGGCCGGGGAGGGGGTAAGCCCTCTGGGGCCAACGTCCTGACTTTC.

Notes on this clonotype: A much larger clone is a single base away; this may be a read error. The chain is built from TRBV11-2 and TRBJ2-3, with D hard to call. V shed 7 bases and J shed 0 bases, with 17 bases lying between them. Looked up from germline, CDR1 is SGHAT and CDR2 is FQNNGV. The CDR3 is made up of 16 amino acids. Written as DNA, the CDR3 is TGTGCCAGCACCTTTCCTTCCGGGTCAAGCACAGATACGCAGTATTTT. This sequence encodes CASTFPSGSSTDTQYF.

This clonotype was found many times. This chain joins TRBV3-1 and TRBJ1-1, with 8 positions matching TRBD1. V trimming: 1 base; J trimming: 7 bases; junction bases outside the gene matches: 8. CDR1 LGHDT and CDR2 YNNKEL come from the germline V gene (reference sequence). The CDR3 loop spans 15 amino acids. CDR3 nucleotide sequence: TGTGCCAGCAGCCAAGTTTCCGGGACAGGCTATGAAGCTTTCTTT. This codes for CASSQVSGTGYEAFF.

This clonotype has at least ten counts. The chain links TRBV30 to TRBJ2-3; D perhaps matches TRBD2 (6 bases). Per germline, CDR1 GTSNPN and CDR2 SVGIG (reference sequence). V was clipped by 0 bases and J by 0 bases, with 7 bases between them. The CDR3 length is 14 residues. CDR3 coding DNA: TGTGCCTGGAGTGTGGGACTCAGCACAGATACGCAGTATTTT. This gives the protein CAWSVGLSTDTQYF.

This clonotype was seen many times. V is TRBV20-1 and J is TRBJ2-7, with D possibly being TRBD2 (6 bases). V lost 3 bases, J lost 5 bases, and 17 bases lay in between. Germline-derived CDR1 and CDR2 are DFQATT and SNEGSKA (reference sequence). The CDR3 runs 14 residues. Here the CDR3 reads CSARKEGNWNEQYF. In DNA form, the CDR3 reads TGCAGTGCTAGGAAGGAGGGGAATTGGAACGAGCAGTACTTC.

Details on this clonotype: A single base separates this from a much larger clone, so it may be a read error. The V and J genes are TRBV13 and TRBJ2-1; D is perhaps TRBD1 or TRBD2 (6 bases each). The length of the CDR3 is 15 residues. V was trimmed by 6 bases and J by 0 bases, leaving 12 bases between them. The germline gives CDR1 PRHDT, CDR2 FYEKMQ (reference sequence). The CDR3 DNA follows: TGTGCCAGCAGTTGCAGGGGAGGCTCCTACAATGAGCAGTTCTTC. Amino acid sequence: CASSCRGGSYNEQFF.

This chain connects TRBV28 to TRBJ2-2; D is uncertain. V lost 2 bases and J lost 7, with 14 bases in between. Germline-derived CDR1 and CDR2 are MDHEN and SYDVKM. The CDR3 is made up of 15 amino acids. The CDR3 coding sequence is TGTGCCAGCAGTTTAAGTAGGCAGGCCGGCGGGGAGCTGTTTTTT. Encoded protein: CASSLSRQAGGELFF.

This rearrangement joins TRBV20-1 to TRBJ2-3, with 12 bases matching TRBD1. The CDR3 runs 15 residues. Germline V gene sequence: CDR1 DFQATT, CDR2 SNEGSKA (reference sequence). The V and J ends lost 6 bases and 4 bases, in that order; junction bases with no gene match: 8. This chain's CDR3 is CSAVAGTGGPDTQYF. In DNA form, the CDR3 reads TGCAGTGCGGTCGCCGGGACAGGGGGCCCAGATACGCAGTATTTT.